This T cell receptor (beta chain) was captured in a study of cytomegalovirus exposure and HLA in healthy donors. Regarding the study as a whole: The study flagged approximately 180 TCR beta chains as cytomegalovirus-associated.

PCR was performed using 60 Vbeta and 13 Jbeta primers. Clones were sequenced by immunoSEQ multiplex PCR, and TCRdb holds only the in-frame ones, with some missing. The table records approximately 170,000 clones, roughly 79% of them present only once. CDR1 and CDR2 from the germline V gene are SEHNR and FQNEAQ (reference sequence). This CDR3 region has 13 residues. Trimming pared 7 bases from V and 5 bases from J, leaving 13 bases between. About this clone: Its specificity is unknown.

The chain combines TRBV7-9 with TRBJ2-3; a weak D match, TRBD2 (5 bases). Source material: PBMCs. The clonotype comes from a man in his forties in good health and CMV-seronegative. The CDR3 here is CASNQLAGDTQYF. CDR3 DNA: TGTGCCAGCAATCAGCTAGCTGGAGATACGCAGTATTTT.